This TCR beta chain was captured by sequencing in a study of blood T cell repertoires in COVID-19. Study as a whole: The United States, Italy and Spain provided the acute and convalescent COVID-19 samples.

The V end was cut by 4 bases, the J end by 4 bases, with 16 bases between. Germline-derived CDR1 and CDR2 are LGHNT and FRNRAP. There are 15 residues in the CDR3. Assay: immunoSEQ multiplex PCR; the TCRdb copy retains only in-frame clones and omits some. The repertoire includes approximately 84,000 clones, just under 80% of them detected once, and approximately 15% sits in the top ten. This TCR was recovered from a human donor in a cohort sampled during active COVID-19. The sample comprised peripheral blood. This sequence joins TRBV12-5 and TRBJ1-1; D remains unclear. CDR3 protein: CASGSEGRRVTEAFF. CDR3 DNA: TGTGCTAGTGGTTCCGAAGGGCGGAGGGTCACTGAAGCTTTCTTT. The variable domain in full, with the rest retrieved from reference TRBV12-5 and TRBJ1-1, is DARVTQTPRHKVTEMGQEVTMRCQPILGHNTVFWYRQTMMQGLELLAYFRNRAPLDDSGMPKDRFSAEMPDATLATLKIQPSEPRDSAVYFCASGSEGRRVTEAFFGQGTRLTVV.